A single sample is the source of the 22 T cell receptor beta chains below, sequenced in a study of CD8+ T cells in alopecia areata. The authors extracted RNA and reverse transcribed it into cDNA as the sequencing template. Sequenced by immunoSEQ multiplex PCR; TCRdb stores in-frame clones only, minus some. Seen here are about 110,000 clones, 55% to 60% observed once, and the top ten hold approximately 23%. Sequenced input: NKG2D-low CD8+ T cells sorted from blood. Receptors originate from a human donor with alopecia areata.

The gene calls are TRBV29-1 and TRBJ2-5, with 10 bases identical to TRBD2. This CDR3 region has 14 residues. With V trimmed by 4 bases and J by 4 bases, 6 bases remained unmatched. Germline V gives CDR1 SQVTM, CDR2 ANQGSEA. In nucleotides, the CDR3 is TGCAGCGTTGTAAAGAGCGGGGGGGTAGAGACCCAGTACTTC. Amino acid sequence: CSVVKSGGVETQYF.

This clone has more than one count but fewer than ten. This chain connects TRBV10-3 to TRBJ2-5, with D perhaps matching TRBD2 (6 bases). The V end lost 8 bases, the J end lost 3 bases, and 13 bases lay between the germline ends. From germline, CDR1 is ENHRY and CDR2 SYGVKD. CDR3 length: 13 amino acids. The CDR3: CAIQGLTEETQYF. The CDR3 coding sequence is TGTGCCATCCAGGGACTCACCGAAGAGACCCAGTACTTC.

This CDR3 reads CASSQTLAGDGHREQYF. The CDR3 DNA is TGTGCCAGCAGCCAGACACTAGCGGGAGATGGCCACCGGGAGCAGTACTTC. The chain uses TRBV4-2 and TRBJ2-7; 11 bases match TRBD2. This CDR3 spans 17 amino acids. In germline, CDR1 is LGHNA, CDR2 YNFKEQ. V trimming: 3 bases; J trimming: 7 bases; junction bases outside the gene matches: 14.

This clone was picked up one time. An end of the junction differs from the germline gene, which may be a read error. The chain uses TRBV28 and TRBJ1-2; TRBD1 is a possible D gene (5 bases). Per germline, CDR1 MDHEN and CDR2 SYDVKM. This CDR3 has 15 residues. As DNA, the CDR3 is TGTGCCAGCACTTTACCCGGGACGGCCCTCTATGGCTACACCTTC. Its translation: CASTLPGTALYGYTF.

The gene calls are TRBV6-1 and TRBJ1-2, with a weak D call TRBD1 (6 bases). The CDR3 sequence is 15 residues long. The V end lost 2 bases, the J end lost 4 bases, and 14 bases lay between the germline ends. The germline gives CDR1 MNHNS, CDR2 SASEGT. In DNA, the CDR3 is TGTGCCAGCAGTGAAACGGGGGGGCCCAGCTATGGCTACACCTTC. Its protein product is CASSETGGPSYGYTF.

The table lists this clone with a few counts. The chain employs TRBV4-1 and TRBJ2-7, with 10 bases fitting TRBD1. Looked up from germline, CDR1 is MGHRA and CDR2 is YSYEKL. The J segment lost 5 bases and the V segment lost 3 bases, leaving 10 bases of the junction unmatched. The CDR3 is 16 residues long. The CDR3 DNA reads TGCGCCAGCAGCCAGAAATCGGGACAGGGGAGGGACGAGCAGTACTTC. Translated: CASSQKSGQGRDEQYF.

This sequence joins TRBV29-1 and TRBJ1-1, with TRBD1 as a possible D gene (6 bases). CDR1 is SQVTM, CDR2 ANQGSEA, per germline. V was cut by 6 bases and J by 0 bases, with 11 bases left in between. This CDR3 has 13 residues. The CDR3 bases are TGCAGCGTCTTGACAGGAATGAACACTGAAGCTTTCTTT. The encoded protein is CSVLTGMNTEAFF. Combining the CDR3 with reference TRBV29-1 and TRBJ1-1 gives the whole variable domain SAVISQKPSRDICQRGTSLTIQCQVDSQVTMMFWYRQQPGQSLTLIATANQGSEATYESGFVIDKFPISRPNLTFSTLTVSNMSPEDSSIYLCSVLTGMNTEAFFGQGTRLTVV.

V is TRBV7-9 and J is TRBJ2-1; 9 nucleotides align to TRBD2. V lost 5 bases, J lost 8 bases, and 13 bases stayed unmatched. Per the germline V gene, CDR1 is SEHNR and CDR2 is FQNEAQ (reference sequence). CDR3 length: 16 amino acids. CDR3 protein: CASSPRGSGSAYEQFF. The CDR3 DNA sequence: TGTGCCAGCAGCCCCCGTGGTAGCGGGAGTGCCTATGAGCAGTTCTTC.

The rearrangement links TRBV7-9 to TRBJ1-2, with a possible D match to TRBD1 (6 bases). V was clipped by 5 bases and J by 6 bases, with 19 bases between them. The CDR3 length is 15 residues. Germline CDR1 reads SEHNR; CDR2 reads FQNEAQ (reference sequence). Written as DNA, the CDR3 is TGTGCCAGCAGCGCCCTAACCGGGACATCGGATGGCTACACCTTC. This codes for CASSALTGTSDGYTF. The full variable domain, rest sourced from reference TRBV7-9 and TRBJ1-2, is DTGVSQNPRHKITKRGQNVTFRCDPISEHNRLYWYRQTLGQGPEFLTYFQNEAQLEKSRLLSDRFSAERPKGSFSTLEIQRTEQGDSAMYLCASSALTGTSDGYTFGSGTRLTVV.

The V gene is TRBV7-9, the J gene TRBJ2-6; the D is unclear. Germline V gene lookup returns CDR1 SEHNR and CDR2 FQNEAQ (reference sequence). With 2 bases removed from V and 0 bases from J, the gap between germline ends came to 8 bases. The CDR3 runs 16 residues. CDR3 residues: CASSLPVSSGANVLTF. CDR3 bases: TGTGCCAGCAGCTTACCGGTCAGCTCTGGGGCCAACGTCCTGACTTTC.

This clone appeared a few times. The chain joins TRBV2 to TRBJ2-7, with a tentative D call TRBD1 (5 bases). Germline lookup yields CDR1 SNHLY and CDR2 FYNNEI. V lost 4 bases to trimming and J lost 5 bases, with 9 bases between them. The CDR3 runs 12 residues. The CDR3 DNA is TGTGCCAGCAGTGCCAGGGCGAACGAGCAGTACTTC. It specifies CASSARANEQYF.

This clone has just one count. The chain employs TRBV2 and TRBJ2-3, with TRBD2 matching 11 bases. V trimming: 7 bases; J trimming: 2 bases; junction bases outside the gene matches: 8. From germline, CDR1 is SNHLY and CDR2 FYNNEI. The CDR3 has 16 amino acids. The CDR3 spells CASNRLAGTNTDTQYF. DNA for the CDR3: TGTGCCAGCAACAGACTAGCGGGAACCAACACAGATACGCAGTATTTT. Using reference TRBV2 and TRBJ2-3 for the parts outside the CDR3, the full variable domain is EPEVTQTPSHQVTQMGQEVILRCVPISNHLYFYWYRQILGQKVEFLVSFYNNEISEKSEIFDDQFSVERPDGSNFTLKIRSTKLEDSAMYFCASNRLAGTNTDTQYFGPGTRLTVL.

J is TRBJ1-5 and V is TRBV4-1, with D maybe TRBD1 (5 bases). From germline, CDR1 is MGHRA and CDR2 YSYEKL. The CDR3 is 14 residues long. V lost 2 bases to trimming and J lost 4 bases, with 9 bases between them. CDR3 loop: CASSQMGGNQPQHF. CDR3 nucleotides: TGCGCCAGCAGCCAAATGGGGGGTAATCAGCCCCAGCATTTT.

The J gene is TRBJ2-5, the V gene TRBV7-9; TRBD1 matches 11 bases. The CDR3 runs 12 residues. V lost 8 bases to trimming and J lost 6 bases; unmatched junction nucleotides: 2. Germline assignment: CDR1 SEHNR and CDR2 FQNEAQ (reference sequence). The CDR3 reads CASGQGAKTQYF. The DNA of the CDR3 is TGTGCCAGCGGACAGGGGGCAAAGACCCAGTACTTC.

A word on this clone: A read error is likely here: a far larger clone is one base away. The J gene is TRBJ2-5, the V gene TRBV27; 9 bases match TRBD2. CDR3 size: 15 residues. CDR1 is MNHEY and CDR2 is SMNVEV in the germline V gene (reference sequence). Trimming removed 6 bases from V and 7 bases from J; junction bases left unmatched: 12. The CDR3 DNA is TGTGCCAGCAGGTTGGTTAGCGGGAGTTTCGGGACCCAGTACTTC. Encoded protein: CASRLVSGSFGTQYF.

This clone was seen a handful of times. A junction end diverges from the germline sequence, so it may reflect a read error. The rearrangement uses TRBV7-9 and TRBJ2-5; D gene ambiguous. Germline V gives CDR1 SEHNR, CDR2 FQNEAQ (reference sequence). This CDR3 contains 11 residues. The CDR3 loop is CASSFGDSQNF. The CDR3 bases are TGTGCCAGCAGCTTCGGTGATAGTCAGAACTTC.

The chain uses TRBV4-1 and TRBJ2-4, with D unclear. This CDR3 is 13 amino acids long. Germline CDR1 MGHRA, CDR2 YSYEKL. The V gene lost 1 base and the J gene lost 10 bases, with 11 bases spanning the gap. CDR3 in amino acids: CASSQGTSRIQYF. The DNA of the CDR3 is TGCGCCAGCAGCCAAGGGACCTCAAGGATTCAGTACTTC.

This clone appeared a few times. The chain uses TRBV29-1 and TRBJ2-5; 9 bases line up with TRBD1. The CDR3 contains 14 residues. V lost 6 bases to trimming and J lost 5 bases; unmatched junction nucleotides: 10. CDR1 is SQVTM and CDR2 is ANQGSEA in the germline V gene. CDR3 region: CSVNPTGGLETQYF. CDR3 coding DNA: TGCAGCGTGAACCCCACAGGGGGCCTGGAGACCCAGTACTTC.

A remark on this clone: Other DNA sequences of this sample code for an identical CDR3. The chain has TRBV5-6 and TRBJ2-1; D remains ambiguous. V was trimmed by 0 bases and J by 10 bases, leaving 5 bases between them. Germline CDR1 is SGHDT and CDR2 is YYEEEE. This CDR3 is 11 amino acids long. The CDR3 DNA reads TGTGCCAGCAGCTTGGCAGGCGAGCAGTTCTTC. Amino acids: CASSLAGEQFF.

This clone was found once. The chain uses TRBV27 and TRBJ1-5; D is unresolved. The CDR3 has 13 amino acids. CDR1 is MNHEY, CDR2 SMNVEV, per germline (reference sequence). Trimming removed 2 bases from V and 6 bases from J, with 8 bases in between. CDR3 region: CASSLALGQPQHF. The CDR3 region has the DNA TGTGCCAGCAGTTTAGCCCTGGGTCAGCCCCAGCATTTT.

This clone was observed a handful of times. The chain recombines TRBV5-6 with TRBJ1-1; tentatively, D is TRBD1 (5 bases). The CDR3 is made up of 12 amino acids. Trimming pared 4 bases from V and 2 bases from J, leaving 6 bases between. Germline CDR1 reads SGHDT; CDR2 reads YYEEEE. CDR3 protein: CASSDSNTEAFF. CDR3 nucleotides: TGTGCCAGCAGCGACAGTAACACTGAAGCTTTCTTT.

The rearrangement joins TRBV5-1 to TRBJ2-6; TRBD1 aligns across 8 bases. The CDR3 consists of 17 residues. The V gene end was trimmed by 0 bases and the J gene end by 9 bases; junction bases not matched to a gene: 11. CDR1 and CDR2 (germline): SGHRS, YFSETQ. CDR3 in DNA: TGCGCCAGCAGCTTGGCCAATCTAGACAGGGGTGACAACGTCCTGACTTTC. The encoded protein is CASSLANLDRGDNVLTF.